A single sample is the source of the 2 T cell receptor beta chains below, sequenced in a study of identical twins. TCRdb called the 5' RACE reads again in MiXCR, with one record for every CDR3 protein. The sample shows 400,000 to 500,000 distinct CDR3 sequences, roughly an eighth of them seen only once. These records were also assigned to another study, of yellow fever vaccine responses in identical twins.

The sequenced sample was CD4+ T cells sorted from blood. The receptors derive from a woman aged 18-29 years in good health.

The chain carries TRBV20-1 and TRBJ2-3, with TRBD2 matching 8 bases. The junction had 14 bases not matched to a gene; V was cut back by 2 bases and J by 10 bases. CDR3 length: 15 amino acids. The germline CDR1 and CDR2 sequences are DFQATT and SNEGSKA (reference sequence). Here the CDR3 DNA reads TGCAGTGCTAGAAAACCGGGACTAGGGGCCCACGCGCAGTATTTT. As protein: CSARKPGLGAHAQYF.

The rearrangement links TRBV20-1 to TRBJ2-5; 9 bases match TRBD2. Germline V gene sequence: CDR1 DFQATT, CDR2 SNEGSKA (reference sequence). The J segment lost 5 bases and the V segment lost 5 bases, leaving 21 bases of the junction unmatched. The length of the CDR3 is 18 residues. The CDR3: CSAAGLAGHTSWGETQYF. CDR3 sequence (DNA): TGCAGTGCTGCGGGGCTAGCGGGACATACCTCTTGGGGGGAGACCCAGTACTTC.